Following are 12 T cell receptor beta chains from one sample sequenced in a study of blood T cell repertoires in COVID-19. Clones were sequenced by immunoSEQ multiplex PCR, and TCRdb holds only the in-frame ones, with some missing. This table holds tens of thousands of clones, approximately 82% found once. The sequenced material came from peripheral blood. These receptors originate from a man between 45 and 60 years old with active COVID-19.

This clone was seen only a few times. In nucleotides, the CDR3 is TGCGCCAGCAGCGGCGGGACTCCCAGCGGTGAAAAACTGTTTTTT. Its translation is CASSGGTPSGEKLFF. The chain uses TRBV5-1 and TRBJ1-4; D is possibly TRBD1 (5 bases). CDR1 and CDR2 from the germline V gene are SGHRS and YFSETQ. This CDR3 comprises 15 residues. The V gene lost 4 bases and the J gene lost 7 bases, with 17 bases spanning the gap.

This clone was counted between two and nine times. The J gene is TRBJ2-5, the V gene TRBV30, with D tentatively TRBD2 (6 bases). The V gene's germline CDR1 is GTSNPN and CDR2 SVGIG (reference sequence). The CDR3 contains 15 residues. Trimming took 5 bases from V and 2 from J, leaving 18 bases between them. CDR3 sequence (DNA): TGTGCCTGGTCGATGGAGGCGGCGGGACAAGAGACCCAGTACTTC. Its translation: CAWSMEAAGQETQYF.

The chain couples TRBV2 to TRBJ2-1; possibly TRBD2 for D (5 bases). Per the germline V gene, CDR1 is SNHLY and CDR2 is FYNNEI. This CDR3 is built from 14 residues. Deletions cut 9 bases from V and 8 bases from J, with 20 bases between. CDR3 sequence: CASLTRLEGDEQFF. CDR3 in DNA: TGTGCCAGTCTTACCCGGCTAGAGGGAGATGAGCAGTTCTTC.

The genes are TRBV6-5 and TRBJ2-3; 13 bases match TRBD2. The germline V gene encodes CDR1 MNHEY and CDR2 SVGAGI. The CDR3 runs to 16 residues. With 2 bases clipped from V and 6 bases from J, the junction kept 5 bases outside the gene matches. CDR3 sequence (DNA): TGTGCCAGCAGTTACCGACTAGCGGGAGGTCCGGATACGCAGTATTTT. It encodes CASSYRLAGGPDTQYF.

This clone was observed a handful of times. The CDR3: CASSPGGRGASTDTQYF. The DNA for the CDR3 is TGTGCCAGTAGCCCAGGGGGGAGAGGGGCTAGCACAGATACGCAGTATTTT. This chain uses TRBV19 with TRBJ2-3, with TRBD1 as a possible D gene (7 bases). V lost 6 bases and J lost 0, with 19 bases in between. CDR3 length: 17 amino acids. Germline V gives CDR1 LNHDA, CDR2 SQIVND (reference sequence).

V is TRBV19 and J is TRBJ1-5; TRBD1 matches 9 bases. Trimming cost V 1 base and J 3 bases; bases outside gene matches: 7. Germline loops: CDR1 LNHDA, CDR2 SQIVND (reference sequence). The CDR3 runs to 17 residues. DNA for the CDR3: TGTGCCAGTAGTATAGGCCCGACAGGGGGGATCAATCAGCCCCAGCATTTT. Translated, it gives CASSIGPTGGINQPQHF.

The chain combines TRBV7-2 with TRBJ2-5; D perhaps matches TRBD1 (6 bases). Germline lookup yields CDR1 SGHTA and CDR2 FQGNSA. The V gene lost 5 bases and the J gene lost 5 bases, with 15 bases spanning the gap. The CDR3 has 14 residues. The CDR3 DNA reads TGTGCCAGCAGCCCGGTTCAGGGGCTGGAGACCCAGTACTTC. Protein product: CASSPVQGLETQYF.

This chain links TRBV12-3 or TRBV12-4 with TRBJ2-7; TRBD1 matches 11 bases. CDR3 length: 13 amino acids. V trimming: 3 bases; J trimming: 6 bases; junction bases outside the gene matches: 1. The DNA for the CDR3 is TGTGCCAGCAGTTTTGGGACAGGGGGCGAGCAGTACTTC. Its protein is CASSFGTGGEQYF.

This rearrangement joins TRBV2 to TRBJ2-5; 7 bases are shared with TRBD1. The ends lost 5 bases at V and 2 bases at J; junction bases unmatched: 5. Germline CDR1 is SNHLY and CDR2 is FYNNEI. This CDR3 region has 14 residues. The CDR3 region is CASSTDRVQETQYF. The CDR3 DNA reads as TGTGCCAGCAGTACAGACAGGGTACAAGAGACCCAGTACTTC.

The chain is built from TRBV12-3 or TRBV12-4 and TRBJ1-3; tentative D call: TRBD1 (5 bases). This CDR3 comprises 12 residues. Trimming removed 10 bases from V and 2 bases from J, with 9 bases in between. CDR3 sequence (DNA): TGTGCCACCGGGGGTGCTGGAAACACCATATATTTT. It encodes CATGGAGNTIYF.

This chain links TRBV18 with TRBJ2-7, with D possibly TRBD1 on 5 matching bases. In germline, CDR1 is KGHSH, CDR2 LQKENI. Trimming shortened V by 3 bases and J by 6 bases, and 12 bases separated the two germline ends. The CDR3 sequence is 13 residues long. CDR3 sequence reads: CASSPTVISEQYF. The CDR3 bases are TGTGCCAGCTCACCGACAGTCATAAGCGAGCAGTACTTC.

This chain links TRBV4-1 with TRBJ1-2; D is unclear. V lost 1 base and J 4 bases, leaving 13 bases between the germline ends. The length of the CDR3 is 15 residues. Per the germline V gene, CDR1 is MGHRA and CDR2 is YSYEKL. The CDR3 loop reads CASSQVGRQRYGYTF. Written as DNA, the CDR3 is TGCGCCAGCAGCCAAGTTGGTCGCCAGCGCTATGGCTACACCTTC.